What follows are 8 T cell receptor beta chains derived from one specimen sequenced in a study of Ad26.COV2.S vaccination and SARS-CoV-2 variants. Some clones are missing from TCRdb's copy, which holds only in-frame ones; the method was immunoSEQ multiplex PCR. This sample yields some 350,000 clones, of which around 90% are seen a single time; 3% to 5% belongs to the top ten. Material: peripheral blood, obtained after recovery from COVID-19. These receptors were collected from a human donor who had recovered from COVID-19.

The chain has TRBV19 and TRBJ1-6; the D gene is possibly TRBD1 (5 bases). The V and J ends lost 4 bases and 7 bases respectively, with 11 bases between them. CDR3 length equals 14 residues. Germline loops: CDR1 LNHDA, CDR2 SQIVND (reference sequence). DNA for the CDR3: TGTGCCAGTAGTACCAGGGTTCTGAATTCACCCCTCCACTTT. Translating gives CASSTRVLNSPLHF.

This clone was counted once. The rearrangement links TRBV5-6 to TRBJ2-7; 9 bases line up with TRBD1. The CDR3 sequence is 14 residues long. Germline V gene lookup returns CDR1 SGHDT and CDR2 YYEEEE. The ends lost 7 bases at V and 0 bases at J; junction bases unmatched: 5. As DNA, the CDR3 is TGTGCCAGCCGAGACAGGGGGATCTCCTACGAGCAGTACTTC. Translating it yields CASRDRGISYEQYF.

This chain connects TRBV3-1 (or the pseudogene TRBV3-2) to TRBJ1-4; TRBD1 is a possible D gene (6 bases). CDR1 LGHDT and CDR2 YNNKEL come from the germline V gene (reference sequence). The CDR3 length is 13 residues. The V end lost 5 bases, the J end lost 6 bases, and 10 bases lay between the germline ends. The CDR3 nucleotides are TGTGCCAGCAGCTACGGGACACATGAAAAACTGTTTTTT. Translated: CASSYGTHEKLFF.

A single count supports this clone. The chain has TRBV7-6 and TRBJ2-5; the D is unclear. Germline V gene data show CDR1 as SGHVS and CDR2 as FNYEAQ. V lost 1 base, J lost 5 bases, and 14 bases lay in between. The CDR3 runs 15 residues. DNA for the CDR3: TGTGCCAGCAGCTTAGTGGCTAGGGATGGTGAGACCCAGTACTTC. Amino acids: CASSLVARDGETQYF.

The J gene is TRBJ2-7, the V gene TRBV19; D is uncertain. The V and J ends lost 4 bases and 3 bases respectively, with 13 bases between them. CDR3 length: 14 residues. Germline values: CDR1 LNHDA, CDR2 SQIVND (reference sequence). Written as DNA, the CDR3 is TGTGCCAGTAGTACCACGTTGGCACACTACGAGCAGTACTTC. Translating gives CASSTTLAHYEQYF.

CDR3 region: CASSPISGGDTDTQYF. The CDR3 bases are TGTGCCAGCAGCCCGATTAGCGGGGGGGACACAGATACGCAGTATTTT. V and J are TRBV11-3 and TRBJ2-3; 11 positions match TRBD2. With 5 bases clipped from V and 2 bases from J, the junction kept 6 bases outside the gene matches. The CDR3 has 16 residues. Germline-derived CDR1 and CDR2 are SGHNT and YENEEA.

The CDR3 DNA follows: TGTGCCAGCAGTGGGCACCGGGACCTTTTAGGCCTTGACGAGCAGTACTTC. Protein sequence: CASSGHRDLLGLDEQYF. The chain has TRBV27 and TRBJ2-7; D could derive from TRBD1 or TRBD2 (5 bases each). CDR1 MNHEY and CDR2 SMNVEV come from the germline V gene (reference sequence). This CDR3 contains 17 residues. V gave up 5 bases and J gave up 5 bases, with 25 bases separating them.

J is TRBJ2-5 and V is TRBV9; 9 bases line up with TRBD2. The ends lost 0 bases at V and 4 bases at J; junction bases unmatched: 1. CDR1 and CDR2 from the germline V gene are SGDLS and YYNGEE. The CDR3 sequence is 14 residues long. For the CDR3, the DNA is TGTGCCAGCAGCGTAGCGCGGGGGGGAGAGACCCAGTACTTC. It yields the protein CASSVARGGETQYF.